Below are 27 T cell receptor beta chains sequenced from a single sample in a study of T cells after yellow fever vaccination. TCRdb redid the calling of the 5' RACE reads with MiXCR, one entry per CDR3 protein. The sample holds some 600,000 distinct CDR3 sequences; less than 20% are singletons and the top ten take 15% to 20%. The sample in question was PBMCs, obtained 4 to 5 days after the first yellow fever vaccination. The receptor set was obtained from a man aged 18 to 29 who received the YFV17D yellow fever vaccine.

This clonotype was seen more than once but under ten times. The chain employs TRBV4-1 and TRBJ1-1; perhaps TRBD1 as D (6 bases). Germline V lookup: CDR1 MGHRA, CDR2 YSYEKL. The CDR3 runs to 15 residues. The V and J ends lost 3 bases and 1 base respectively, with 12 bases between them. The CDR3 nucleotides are TGCGCCAGCAGCCACCGGGACACTTCGAACACTGAAGCTTTCTTT. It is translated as CASSHRDTSNTEAFF.

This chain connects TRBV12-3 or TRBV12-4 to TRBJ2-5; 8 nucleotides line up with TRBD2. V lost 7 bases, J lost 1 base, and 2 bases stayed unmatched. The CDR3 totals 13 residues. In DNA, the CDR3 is TGTGCCAGCACCAGCGGGGGCCAAGAGACCCAGTACTTC. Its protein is CASTSGGQETQYF.

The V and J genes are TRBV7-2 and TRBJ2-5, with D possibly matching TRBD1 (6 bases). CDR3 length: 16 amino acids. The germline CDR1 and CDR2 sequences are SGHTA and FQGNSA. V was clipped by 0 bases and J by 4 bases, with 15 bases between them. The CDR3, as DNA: TGTGCCAGCAGCTTAGCTTCGATCTCAGGGGCAGAGACCCAGTACTTC. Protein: CASSLASISGAETQYF.

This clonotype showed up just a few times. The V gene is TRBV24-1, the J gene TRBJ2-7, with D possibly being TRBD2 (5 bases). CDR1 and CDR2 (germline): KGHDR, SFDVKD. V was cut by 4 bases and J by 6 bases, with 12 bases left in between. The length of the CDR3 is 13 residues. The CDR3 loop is CATSDSLAAEQYV. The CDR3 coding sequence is TGTGCCACCAGTGACTCGCTAGCCGCCGAGCAGTACGTC.

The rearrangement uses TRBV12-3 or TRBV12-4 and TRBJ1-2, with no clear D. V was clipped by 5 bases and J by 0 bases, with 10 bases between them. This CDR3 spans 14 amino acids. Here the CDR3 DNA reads TGTGCCAGCAGTCGGATGGCGCCTAACTATGGCTACACCTTC. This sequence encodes CASSRMAPNYGYTF.

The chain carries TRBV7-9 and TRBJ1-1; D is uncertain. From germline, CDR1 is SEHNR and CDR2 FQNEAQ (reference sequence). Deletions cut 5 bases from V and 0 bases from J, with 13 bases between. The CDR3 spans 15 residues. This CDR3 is CASSPLGVMNTEAFF. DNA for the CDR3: TGTGCCAGCAGCCCCTTGGGAGTCATGAACACTGAAGCTTTCTTT.

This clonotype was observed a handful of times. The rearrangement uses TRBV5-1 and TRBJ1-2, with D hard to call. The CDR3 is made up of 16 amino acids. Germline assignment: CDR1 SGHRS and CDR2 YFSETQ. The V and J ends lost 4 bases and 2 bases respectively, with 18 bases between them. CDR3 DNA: TGCGCCAGCAGCCCCAAAAGCGAAGTCCTAAACTATGGCTACACCTTC. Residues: CASSPKSEVLNYGYTF.

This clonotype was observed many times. The chain's CDR3 is CASSPSSGVDYEQYF. The CDR3 nucleotides are TGTGCCAGCTCACCTTCCTCGGGGGTCGACTACGAGCAGTACTTC. The rearrangement uses TRBV18 and TRBJ2-7; weak D call: TRBD2 (6 bases). The CDR3 covers 15 residues. Germline loops: CDR1 KGHSH, CDR2 LQKENI. The ends were cut back, 3 bases at V and 3 bases at J, with 15 bases in the middle.

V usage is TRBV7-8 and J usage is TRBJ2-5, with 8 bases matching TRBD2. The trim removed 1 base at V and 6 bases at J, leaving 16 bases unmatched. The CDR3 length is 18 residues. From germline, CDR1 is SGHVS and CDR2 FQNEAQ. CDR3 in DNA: TGTGCCAGCAGCTTAGAGGACCGGCCTAGCGGGCGGCAACAGACCCAGTACTTC. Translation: CASSLEDRPSGRQQTQYF.

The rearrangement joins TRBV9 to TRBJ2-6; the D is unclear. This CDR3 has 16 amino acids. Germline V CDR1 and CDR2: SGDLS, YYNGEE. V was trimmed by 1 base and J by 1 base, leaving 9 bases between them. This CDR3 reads CASSVMGFSGANVLTF. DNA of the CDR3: TGTGCCAGCAGCGTAATGGGGTTTTCTGGGGCCAACGTCCTGACTTTC.

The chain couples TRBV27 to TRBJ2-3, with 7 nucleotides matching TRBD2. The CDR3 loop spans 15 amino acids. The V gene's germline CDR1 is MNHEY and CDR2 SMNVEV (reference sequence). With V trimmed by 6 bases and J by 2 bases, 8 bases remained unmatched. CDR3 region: CASSRAGTNTDTQYF. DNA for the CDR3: TGTGCCAGCAGCCGTGCCGGGACTAACACAGATACGCAGTATTTT.

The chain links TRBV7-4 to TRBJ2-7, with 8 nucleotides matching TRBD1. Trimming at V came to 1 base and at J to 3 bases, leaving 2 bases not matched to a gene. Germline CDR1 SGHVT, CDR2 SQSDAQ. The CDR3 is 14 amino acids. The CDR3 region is CASSLVGQVYEQYV. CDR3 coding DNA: TGTGCCAGCAGCTTAGTGGGACAGGTCTACGAGCAGTACGTC.

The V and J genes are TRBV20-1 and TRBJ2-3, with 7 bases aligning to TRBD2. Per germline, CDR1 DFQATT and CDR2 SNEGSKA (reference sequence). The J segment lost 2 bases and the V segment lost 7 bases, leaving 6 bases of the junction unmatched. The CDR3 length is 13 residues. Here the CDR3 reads CSVHRGDTDTQYF. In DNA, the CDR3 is TGCAGTGTTCACCGGGGGGACACAGATACGCAGTATTTT.

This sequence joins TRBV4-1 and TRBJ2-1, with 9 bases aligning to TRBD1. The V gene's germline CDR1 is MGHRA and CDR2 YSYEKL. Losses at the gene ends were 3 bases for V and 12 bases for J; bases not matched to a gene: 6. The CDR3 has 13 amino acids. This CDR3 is CASSQFTGGRQFF. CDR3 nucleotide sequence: TGCGCCAGCAGCCAGTTTACAGGGGGCCGGCAGTTCTTC.

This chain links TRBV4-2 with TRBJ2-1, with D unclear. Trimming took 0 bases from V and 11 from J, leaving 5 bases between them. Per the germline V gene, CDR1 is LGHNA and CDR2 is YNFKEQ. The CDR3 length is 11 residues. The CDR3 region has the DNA TGTGCCAGCAGCCAAGATGATCAGCAGTTCTTC. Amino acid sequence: CASSQDDQQFF.

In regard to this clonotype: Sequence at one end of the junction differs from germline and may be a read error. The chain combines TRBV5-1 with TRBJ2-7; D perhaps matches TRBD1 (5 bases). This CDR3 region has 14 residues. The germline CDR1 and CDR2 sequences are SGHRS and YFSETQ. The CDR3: CTSSLESGRREQYF. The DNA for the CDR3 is TGCACCAGCAGCTTGGAATCAGGGCGGCGCGAGCAGTACTTC.

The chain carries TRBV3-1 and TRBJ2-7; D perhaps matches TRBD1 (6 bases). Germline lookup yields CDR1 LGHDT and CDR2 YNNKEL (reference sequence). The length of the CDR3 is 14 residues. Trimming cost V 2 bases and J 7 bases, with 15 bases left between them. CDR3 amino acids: CASSQSAGTREQYF. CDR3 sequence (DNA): TGTGCCAGCAGCCAATCAGCCGGGACACGGGAGCAGTACTTC.

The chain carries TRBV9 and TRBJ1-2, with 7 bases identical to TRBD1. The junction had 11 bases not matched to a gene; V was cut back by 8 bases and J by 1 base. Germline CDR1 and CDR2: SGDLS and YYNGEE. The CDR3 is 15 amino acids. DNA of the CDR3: TGTGCCAGTACCTTGGCAGGGGGAAGTAACTATGGCTACACCTTC. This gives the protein CASTLAGGSNYGYTF.

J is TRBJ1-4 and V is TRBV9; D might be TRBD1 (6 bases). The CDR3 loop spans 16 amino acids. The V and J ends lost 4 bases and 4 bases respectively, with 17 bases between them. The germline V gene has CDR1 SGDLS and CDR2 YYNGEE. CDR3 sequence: CASSPAGGRVNEKLFF. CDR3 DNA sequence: TGTGCCAGCAGCCCCGCCGGGGGGCGGGTTAATGAAAAACTGTTTTTT.

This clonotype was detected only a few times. CDR3 amino acids: CSANQTVGLNQPQHF. CDR3 bases: TGCAGTGCCAATCAGACAGTGGGCCTCAATCAGCCCCAGCATTTT. The V gene is TRBV20-1, the J gene TRBJ1-5, with D possibly matching TRBD1 (5 bases). Per the germline V gene, CDR1 is DFQATT and CDR2 is SNEGSKA (reference sequence). The CDR3 contains 15 residues. The V end was cut by 6 bases, the J end by 3 bases, with 18 bases between.

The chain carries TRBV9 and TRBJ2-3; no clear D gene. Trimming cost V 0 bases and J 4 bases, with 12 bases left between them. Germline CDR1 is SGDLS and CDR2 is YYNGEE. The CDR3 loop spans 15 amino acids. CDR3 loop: CASSVGVYPPDTQYF. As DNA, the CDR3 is TGTGCCAGCAGCGTAGGGGTCTACCCCCCAGATACGCAGTATTTT.

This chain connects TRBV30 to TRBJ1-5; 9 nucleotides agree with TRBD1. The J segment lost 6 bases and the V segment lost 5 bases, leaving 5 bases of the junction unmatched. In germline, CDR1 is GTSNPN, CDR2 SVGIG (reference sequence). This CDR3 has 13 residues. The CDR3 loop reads CAWGGTGRQPQHF. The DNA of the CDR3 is TGTGCCTGGGGAGGGACAGGGCGTCAGCCCCAGCATTTT.

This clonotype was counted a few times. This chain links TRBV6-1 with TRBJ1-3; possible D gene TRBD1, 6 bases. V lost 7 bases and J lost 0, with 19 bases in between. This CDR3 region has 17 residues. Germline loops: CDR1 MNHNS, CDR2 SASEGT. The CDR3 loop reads CASKQTGYDSSGNTIYF. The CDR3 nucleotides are TGTGCCAGCAAGCAGACAGGCTACGACTCCTCTGGAAACACCATATATTTT.

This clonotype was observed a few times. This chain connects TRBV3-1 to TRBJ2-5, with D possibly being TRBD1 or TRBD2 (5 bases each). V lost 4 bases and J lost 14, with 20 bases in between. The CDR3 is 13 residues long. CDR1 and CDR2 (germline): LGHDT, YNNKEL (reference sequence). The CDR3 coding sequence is TGTGCCAGCAGCCGGCTAACCTCCGGGACGTTCTACTTC. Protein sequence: CASSRLTSGTFYF.

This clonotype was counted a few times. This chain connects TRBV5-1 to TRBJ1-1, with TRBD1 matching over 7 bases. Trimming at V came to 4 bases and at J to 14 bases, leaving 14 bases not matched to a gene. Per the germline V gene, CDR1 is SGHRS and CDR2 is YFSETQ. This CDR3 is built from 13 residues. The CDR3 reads CASSLGRDRVYFF. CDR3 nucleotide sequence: TGCGCCAGCAGCCTCGGGAGAGACAGGGTTTACTTCTTT.

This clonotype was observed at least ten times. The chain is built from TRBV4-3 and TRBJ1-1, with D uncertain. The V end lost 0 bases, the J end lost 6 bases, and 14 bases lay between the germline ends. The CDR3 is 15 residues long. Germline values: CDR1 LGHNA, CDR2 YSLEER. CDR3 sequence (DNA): TGCGCCAGCAGCCAAGAGTACCCCCTGAGGGCTGAAGCTTTCTTT. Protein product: CASSQEYPLRAEAFF.

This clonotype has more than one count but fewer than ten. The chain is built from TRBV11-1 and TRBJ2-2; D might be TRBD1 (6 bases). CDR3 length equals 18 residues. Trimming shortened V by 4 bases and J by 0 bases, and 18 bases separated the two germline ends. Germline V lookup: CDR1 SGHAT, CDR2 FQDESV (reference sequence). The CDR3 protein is CASSYNRVGVANTGELFF. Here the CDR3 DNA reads TGTGCCAGCAGCTACAACAGGGTTGGGGTGGCGAACACCGGGGAGCTGTTTTTT.